These 29 T cell receptor beta chains originate from one sample sequenced in a study of T cell clones after liver transplantation (dated 2019 in TCRdb). Receptor libraries were prepared by the immunoSEQ multiplex PCR assay. TCRdb provides this immuneACCESS table in a form limited to in-frame rearrangements. Some clones are lacking; in checked studies, under half of them reflect an unresolved V gene, and why the rest are absent is not known. The sample table lists over 100,000 clones, 75% to 85% of them with a count of one. Together, the top ten hold 0.85% to 1% of the sample. What the time point label conveys for this sample: pre-transplant. Source: CD4+ T cells from blood, taken before liver transplant. All receptors come from a human donor who received a liver transplant.

This chain connects TRBV5-8 to TRBJ1-3; TRBD1 might be the D (5 bases). CDR1 and CDR2 from the germline V gene are SGHTS and YDEGEE. Trimming pared 4 bases from V and 3 bases from J, leaving 11 bases between. The CDR3 is 14 residues long. This chain's CDR3 is CASSGAYFGNTIYF. The CDR3 DNA follows: TGTGCCAGCAGCGGGGCTTATTTTGGAAACACCATATATTTT.

V gene TRBV7-8 combines with J gene TRBJ1-4; TRBD1 aligns across 8 bases. Germline trimming cut 2 bases from V and 7 bases from J; bases unmatched to any gene: 6. This CDR3 contains 15 residues. Germline CDR1 SGHVS, CDR2 FQNEAQ. As DNA, the CDR3 is TGTGCCAGCAGCTTAAGGACAGGGAGTGTTGAAAAACTGTTTTTT. This encodes CASSLRTGSVEKLFF. Looking up the rest from reference TRBV7-8 and TRBJ1-4 gives the full variable domain: GAGVSQSPRYKVAKRGQDVALRCDPISGHVSLFWYQQALGQGPEFLTYFQNEAQLDKSGLPSDRFFAERPEGSVSTLKIQRTQQEDSAVYLCASSLRTGSVEKLFFGSGTQLSVL.

The chain links TRBV5-4 to TRBJ1-1; D unclear. Trimming removed 4 bases at V and 3 bases at J, with 7 bases between. The CDR3 sequence is 12 residues long. Germline V gene lookup returns CDR1 SGHNT and CDR2 YYREEE (reference sequence). The CDR3 nucleotides read TGTGCCAGCAGCACAATTGACACTGAAGCTTTCTTT. It translates to CASSTIDTEAFF.

The V gene is TRBV18, the J gene TRBJ1-1; 11 bases fit TRBD1. Germline V lookup: CDR1 KGHSH, CDR2 LQKENI. J gave up 1 base and V 3 bases, and 1 base lay outside the gene matches. CDR3 length: 15 amino acids. The CDR3 region is CASSPGQGENTEAFF. CDR3 DNA: TGTGCCAGCTCACCGGGACAGGGGGAGAACACTGAAGCTTTCTTT.

This clone was counted only a few times. V is TRBV27 and J is TRBJ2-7; TRBD2 aligns across 12 bases. Per the germline V gene, CDR1 is MNHEY and CDR2 is SMNVEV (reference sequence). The V gene end was trimmed by 5 bases and the J gene end by 4 bases; junction bases not matched to a gene: 6. This CDR3 is 15 amino acids long. The chain's CDR3 is CASSLGLAGSYEQYF. The CDR3 DNA sequence: TGTGCCAGCAGTCTAGGACTAGCGGGAAGTTACGAGCAGTACTTC.

This rearrangement joins TRBV28 to TRBJ1-3, with D perhaps TRBD1 (5 bases). This CDR3 spans 16 amino acids. CDR1 and CDR2 from the germline V gene are MDHEN and SYDVKM. V was trimmed by 4 bases and J by 0 bases, leaving 13 bases between them. CDR3 in DNA: TGTGCCAGCAGTTCCGTGACAGTCCTCTCTGGAAACACCATATATTTT. Translating gives CASSSVTVLSGNTIYF. Variable domain in full (rest from reference TRBV28 and TRBJ1-3): DVKVTQSSRYLVKRTGEKVFLECVQDMDHENMFWYRQDPGLGLRLIYFSYDVKMKEKGDIPEGYSVSREKKERFSLILESASTNQTSMYLCASSSVTVLSGNTIYFGEGSWLTVV.

The chain has TRBV4-1 and TRBJ1-2; D unclear. The CDR3 has 15 residues. Trimming left V 0 bases short and J 1 base short, with 9 bases between. Germline V gene lookup returns CDR1 MGHRA and CDR2 YSYEKL. The CDR3 coding sequence is TGCGCCAGCAGCCAAGACACTCACCTTAACTATGGCTACACCTTC. Protein: CASSQDTHLNYGYTF.

The V and J genes are TRBV5-1 and TRBJ2-2; 7 positions match TRBD2. The J segment lost 0 bases and the V segment lost 3 bases, leaving 8 bases of the junction unmatched. The V gene's germline CDR1 is SGHRS and CDR2 YFSETQ. The CDR3 has 17 residues. CDR3 sequence: CASSWIGAGSNTGELFF. CDR3 nucleotide sequence: TGCGCCAGCAGCTGGATAGGAGCGGGGTCGAACACCGGGGAGCTGTTTTTT.

V and J are TRBV21-1 and TRBJ1-2. TRBV21-1 corresponds to a pseudogene. CDR3 length: 14 residues. In nucleotides, the CDR3 is TGTGCCAGCAGCAAAGGACGCAGAAACTATGGCTACACCTTC. It is translated as CASSKGRRNYGYTF.

The V call is TRBV10-1, the J call TRBJ1-3; D is unclear. The ends were cut back, 6 bases at V and 0 bases at J, with 12 bases in the middle. Germline V CDR1 and CDR2: WNHNN, SYGVQD (reference sequence). The CDR3 consists of 15 residues. DNA of the CDR3: TGCGCCAGCAGGCGTGGCACATGCTCTGGAAACACCATATATTTT. The encoded protein is CASRRGTCSGNTIYF.

This chain uses TRBV7-9 with TRBJ1-5, with D possibly TRBD1 on 6 matching bases. Germline CDR1 is SEHNR and CDR2 is FQNEAQ (reference sequence). V lost 3 bases and J 0 bases, leaving 12 bases between the germline ends. This CDR3 is built from 16 residues. Written as DNA, the CDR3 is TGTGCCAGCAGCTTCAGGGGAGAACATAGCAATCAGCCCCAGCATTTT. It specifies CASSFRGEHSNQPQHF.

This rearrangement joins TRBV11-1 to TRBJ2-6; 7 positions match TRBD2. V was pared by 7 bases and J by 3 bases, with 6 bases of the junction left unmatched. Germline V gene lookup returns CDR1 SGHAT and CDR2 FQDESV (reference sequence). The CDR3 runs to 15 residues. This chain's CDR3 is CASTRGDYGANVLTF. In nucleotides, the CDR3 is TGTGCCAGCACCCGTGGGGACTATGGGGCCAACGTCCTGACTTTC.

The J gene is TRBJ2-1, the V gene TRBV19, with 12 bases fitting TRBD2. Looked up from germline, CDR1 is LNHDA and CDR2 is SQIVND (reference sequence). The CDR3 is 14 amino acids. J gave up 10 bases and V 7 bases, and 8 bases lay outside the gene matches. The CDR3 nucleotides are TGTGCCAGTACCCGACTAGCGGGAGCGGGCGAGCAGTTCTTC. Residues: CASTRLAGAGEQFF. The full variable domain, its missing parts supplied by reference TRBV19 and TRBJ2-1, is DGGITQSPKYLFRKEGQNVTLSCEQNLNHDAMYWYRQDPGQGLRLIYYSQIVNDFQKGDIAEGYSVSREKKESFPLTVTSAQKNPTAFYLCASTRLAGAGEQFFGPGTRLTVL.

The chain recombines TRBV29-1 with TRBJ2-7; 9 nucleotides align to TRBD1. The CDR3 runs 12 residues. V dropped 3 bases and J dropped 4; count of bases not matched to a gene: 1. Germline assignment: CDR1 SQVTM and CDR2 ANQGSEA. Written as DNA, the CDR3 is TGCAGCGTTGACGGGACAGGGTACGAGCAGTACTTC. It yields the protein CSVDGTGYEQYF.

V usage is TRBV6-6 and J usage is TRBJ2-3; no definite D call. V was shortened by 7 bases and J by 4 bases, with 12 bases between the two germline ends. This CDR3 region has 13 residues. Looked up from germline, CDR1 is MNHNY and CDR2 is SVGAGI (reference sequence). CDR3 amino acids: CASTEQAPDTQYF. The DNA for the CDR3 is TGTGCCAGCACAGAGCAGGCGCCAGATACGCAGTATTTT.

The chain recombines TRBV5-5 with TRBJ1-3; the D is unclear. Between the trimmed V and J ends, which lost 5 bases and 3 bases, there was a span of 6 bases. The CDR3 contains 12 residues. Germline V gives CDR1 SGHKS, CDR2 YYEKEE (reference sequence). CDR3 sequence: CASRRSGNTIYF. CDR3 nucleotides: TGTGCCAGCAGACGGAGTGGAAACACCATATATTTT.

V usage is TRBV13 and J usage is TRBJ2-7; perhaps TRBD1 as D (5 bases). Looked up from germline, CDR1 is PRHDT and CDR2 is FYEKMQ (reference sequence). This CDR3 region has 14 residues. Deletions cut 1 base from V and 4 bases from J, with 11 bases between. The CDR3 DNA sequence: TGTGCCAGCAGCTTAGTGAGACAGAGTTACGAGCAGTACTTC. This gives the protein CASSLVRQSYEQYF.

J is TRBJ2-2 and V is TRBV6-5; D is unresolved. Trimming removed 2 bases at V and 9 bases at J, with 13 bases between. CDR1 and CDR2 from the germline V gene are MNHEY and SVGAGI. This CDR3 region has 14 residues. This chain's CDR3 is CASSYGTAGRELFF. CDR3 DNA sequence: TGTGCCAGCAGTTACGGTACAGCAGGACGGGAGCTGTTTTTT.

The genes are TRBV7-3 and TRBJ2-1; 8 nucleotides line up with TRBD2. The CDR3 is 15 residues long. V was pared by 8 bases and J by 0 bases, with 6 bases of the junction left unmatched. CDR1 is SGHTA and CDR2 is FQGTGA in the germline V gene. The CDR3 loop is CASLAGRRSYNEQFF. CDR3 bases: TGTGCCAGCCTAGCGGGTCGGCGCTCCTACAATGAGCAGTTCTTC.

This clone was observed a handful of times. V usage is TRBV27 and J usage is TRBJ2-7; 11 bases fit TRBD2. Trimming removed 2 bases from V and 2 bases from J; junction bases left unmatched: 8. The CDR3 extends over 17 amino acids. Germline CDR1 is MNHEY and CDR2 is SMNVEV (reference sequence). CDR3 sequence (DNA): TGTGCCAGCAGTTTACGGGGGACTAGCGGAATTCCCTACGAGCAGTACTTC. Residues: CASSLRGTSGIPYEQYF.

The chain combines TRBV6-1 with TRBJ2-3; maybe TRBD2 (6 bases). Germline-derived CDR1 and CDR2 are MNHNS and SASEGT. V gave up 5 bases and J gave up 5 bases, with 8 bases separating them. CDR3 size: 12 residues. The CDR3 protein is CASSLALDTQYF. CDR3 DNA sequence: TGTGCCAGCAGTCTAGCGTTAGATACGCAGTATTTT.

V gene TRBV18 combines with J gene TRBJ1-1; 7 bases align to TRBD1. The length of the CDR3 is 14 residues. V was pared by 3 bases and J by 4 bases, with 5 bases of the junction left unmatched. From germline, CDR1 is KGHSH and CDR2 LQKENI. The CDR3 DNA sequence: TGTGCCAGCTCACCCCAGACAGGGCGCACTGAAGCTTTCTTT. It encodes CASSPQTGRTEAFF.

This chain joins TRBV5-5 and TRBJ2-7; 7 nucleotides line up with TRBD1. CDR1 and CDR2 from the germline V gene are SGHKS and YYEKEE (reference sequence). The length of the CDR3 is 14 residues. Germline trimming cut 0 bases from V and 4 bases from J; bases unmatched to any gene: 4. The CDR3: CASSLGVQGYEQYF. Written as DNA, the CDR3 is TGTGCCAGCAGCTTGGGGGTACAGGGGTACGAGCAGTACTTC.

The rearrangement links TRBV6-1 to TRBJ1-5, with D possibly TRBD1 on 5 matching bases. This CDR3 has 19 residues. Per germline, CDR1 MNHNS and CDR2 SASEGT. The V end was cut by 2 bases, the J end by 0 bases, with 20 bases between. The CDR3 loop reads CASSERIPGTRHSNQPQHF. In DNA form, the CDR3 reads TGTGCCAGCAGTGAACGAATCCCAGGGACGCGGCATAGCAATCAGCCCCAGCATTTT.

This chain connects TRBV2 to TRBJ1-1, with D possibly being TRBD1 (5 bases). Trimming cost V 7 bases and J 5 bases, with 17 bases left between them. Per germline, CDR1 SNHLY and CDR2 FYNNEI. The CDR3 is 14 residues long. In DNA, the CDR3 is TGTGCCAGCAAGGGGTCTGGGGCGGGGACTGAAGCTTTCTTT. Translation: CASKGSGAGTEAFF.

This clone was recorded only once. The J gene is TRBJ1-1, the V gene TRBV11-2; perhaps TRBD1 as D (5 bases). The germline gives CDR1 SGHAT, CDR2 FQNNGV. The CDR3 runs to 14 residues. The germline V and J ends were trimmed by 4 bases and 1 base, with 10 bases remaining between them. CDR3 loop: CASSYRPGNTEAFF. The CDR3 region has the DNA TGTGCCAGCAGCTACAGGCCCGGGAACACTGAAGCTTTCTTT.

There are a few counts of this clone. The rearrangement joins TRBV19 to TRBJ1-2; 9 bases are a match to TRBD1. J lost 7 bases, V lost 8 bases, and 5 bases had no gene match. This CDR3 has 12 amino acids. Germline CDR1 reads LNHDA; CDR2 reads SQIVND (reference sequence). The CDR3 sequence is CASRDRGAGYTF. CDR3 in DNA: TGTGCCAGTCGAGACAGGGGGGCTGGCTACACCTTC.

This clone has just a few counts. The V and J genes are TRBV18 and TRBJ1-1, with 8 bases matching TRBD1. CDR3 size: 15 residues. Germline assignment: CDR1 KGHSH and CDR2 LQKENI. V lost 4 bases and J lost 6; bases outside the gene matches: 10. The CDR3, as DNA: TGTGCCAGCTCACTGAGGGGGGACAGGAGTTCTGAAGCTTTCTTT. Encoded protein: CASSLRGDRSSEAFF.

V is TRBV6-1 and J is TRBJ1-1; 10 bases fit TRBD1. The germline V gene encodes CDR1 MNHNS and CDR2 SASEGT. J lost 5 bases, V lost 1 base, and 4 bases had no gene match. The CDR3 has 15 amino acids. CDR3 protein: CASSEVGTGVTEAFF. The CDR3, as DNA: TGTGCCAGCAGTGAAGTAGGGACAGGGGTTACTGAAGCTTTCTTT.